The 28 T cell receptor beta chains reported below all come from one sample, sequenced in a study of T cells expressing NK-cell markers. TCRdb re-called the 5' RACE reads and gives one entry per CDR3 protein, without DNA. The sample includes roughly 170,000 distinct CDR3 sequences. The material sequenced was blood T cells: a sorted CD56 or NKG2C T cell subset, CD4+ or CD8+ T cells, or bulk PBMC T cells (not recorded which). These receptors all stem from a woman between 18 and 75 years old in good health.

The rearrangement joins TRBV7-9 to TRBJ1-2; TCRdb returns TRBD1, unconfirmable since there is no DNA. The CDR3 totals 14 residues. Germline V gene data show CDR1 as SEHNR and CDR2 as FQNEAQ (reference sequence). The CDR3 sequence is CASSGGQGYYGYTF.

The V call is TRBV20-1, the J call TRBJ2-3. Germline-derived CDR1 and CDR2 are DFQATT and SNEGSKA (reference sequence). The CDR3 runs to 13 residues. CDR3 loop: CSARNGSTNTQYF.

The chain employs TRBV6-2 or TRBV6-3 and TRBJ2-7; the D call of TRBD1 rests on TCRdb alone, since no DNA is present to check it. CDR3 length equals 17 residues. Germline loops: CDR1 MNHEY, CDR2 SVGEGT. CDR3 region: CASSYSRGEIGTYEQYF.

The rearrangement uses TRBV7-9 and TRBJ1-2; TCRdb reports TRBD1, a call that lacks DNA to check it against. This CDR3 comprises 14 residues. Germline CDR1 SEHNR, CDR2 FQNEAQ (reference sequence). CDR3 region: CASSYLDRGEGYTF.

The chain joins TRBV7-2 to TRBJ2-7; TCRdb lists TRBD1, though no DNA is available to test this call. The germline gives CDR1 SGHTA, CDR2 FQGNSA. CDR3 length: 16 amino acids. CDR3 amino acids: CASSLTGTGVTYEQYF.

The V and J genes are TRBV5-1 and TRBJ1-2. Germline CDR1 and CDR2: SGHRS and YFSETQ. The CDR3 extends over 14 amino acids. The CDR3 sequence is CASSLAGPNYGYTF.

The CDR3 region is CAISHTSGTYEQYF. This chain uses TRBV10-3 with TRBJ2-7; TCRdb designates TRBD2, a call that cannot be tested without DNA. This CDR3 spans 14 amino acids. Germline assignment: CDR1 ENHRY and CDR2 SYGVKD.

The rearrangement uses TRBV5-1 and TRBJ2-3; the TCRdb D gene call, TRBD1, has no DNA to confirm it. The CDR3 sequence is 15 residues long. Germline CDR1 SGHRS, CDR2 YFSETQ. CDR3 loop: CASSPQGSSTDTQYF.

V is TRBV6-2 or TRBV6-3 and J is TRBJ1-1. This CDR3 contains 16 residues. Per germline, CDR1 MNHEY and CDR2 SVGEGT. CDR3 sequence: CASSYSSSPTRTEAFF.

V and J are TRBV28 and TRBJ2-1; TCRdb reports TRBD1, a call that lacks DNA to check it against. CDR1 and CDR2 from the germline V gene are MDHEN and SYDVKM. The CDR3 extends over 15 amino acids. The CDR3: CASGAGGSSYNEQFF.

The rearrangement uses TRBV9 and TRBJ2-7. Germline CDR1 and CDR2: SGDLS and YYNGEE. The CDR3 runs 12 residues. The CDR3 sequence is CASSKFGYEQYF.

The chain joins TRBV15 to TRBJ1-2; TCRdb outputs TRBD1, but without DNA this stays unchecked. CDR3 length equals 14 residues. CDR1 is LNHNV, CDR2 YYDKDF, per germline (reference sequence). The CDR3 is CATSTEGADYGYTF.

The rearrangement uses TRBV29-1 and TRBJ2-4; as DNA is missing, the TRBD1 call by TCRdb cannot be tested. The V gene's germline CDR1 is SQVTM and CDR2 ANQGSEA. The CDR3 has 11 residues. The CDR3: CSVPGTNIQYF.

CDR3 sequence reads: CASSPGPYGQYF. The chain is built from TRBV7-8 and TRBJ2-7; TCRdb outputs TRBD1, but without DNA this stays unchecked. Germline V CDR1 and CDR2: SGHVS, FQNEAQ. This CDR3 has 12 amino acids.

The chain joins TRBV5-1 to TRBJ2-6. CDR1 and CDR2 (germline): SGHRS, YFSETQ. The CDR3 has 14 amino acids. The chain's CDR3 is CASSPEPGANVLTF. Filled out from reference TRBV5-1 and TRBJ2-6, the complete variable domain reads KAGVTQTPRYLIKTRGQQVTLSCSPISGHRSVSWYQQTPGQGLQFLFEYFSETQRNKGNFPGRFSGRQFSNSRSEMNVSTLELGDSALYLCASSPEPGANVLTFGAGSRLTVL.

J is TRBJ2-7 and V is TRBV5-1; the D call of TRBD1 rests on TCRdb alone, since no DNA is present to check it. This CDR3 comprises 13 residues. Germline V CDR1 and CDR2: SGHRS, YFSETQ. CDR3 loop: CASSLGGLYEQYF.

The gene calls are TRBV5-1 and TRBJ2-3; the D gene TCRdb calls, TRBD1, cannot be checked with no DNA. The CDR3 spans 16 residues. CDR1 SGHRS and CDR2 YFSETQ come from the germline V gene. CDR3 region: CASSLGGQGRTDTQYF.

The chain is built from TRBV5-1 and TRBJ2-1; TCRdb picks TRBD2, but there is no DNA to check that call. The CDR3 extends over 15 amino acids. Germline CDR1 reads SGHRS; CDR2 reads YFSETQ. CDR3 in amino acids: CASSVPGLAGVILFF.

The gene calls are TRBV6-1 and TRBJ1-5; TCRdb picks TRBD1, but there is no DNA to check that call. Germline CDR1 and CDR2: MNHNS and SASEGT. The CDR3 consists of 17 residues. This chain's CDR3 is CASSEWSVGTSNQPQHF.

The chain employs TRBV12-3 or TRBV12-4 and TRBJ2-3; with no DNA, the TCRdb D assignment of TRBD1 cannot be verified. The CDR3 runs to 15 residues. The CDR3 loop is CASSEREGVQDTQYF.

The rearrangement joins TRBV18 to TRBJ2-7; no DNA is available, so the TRBD1 call from TCRdb remains unchecked. This CDR3 region has 15 residues. The germline gives CDR1 KGHSH, CDR2 LQKENI. The CDR3 loop reads CASSPTGDWLNEQYF.

V usage is TRBV12-3 or TRBV12-4 and J usage is TRBJ2-1; without DNA, the TCRdb call of TRBD2 cannot be checked. This CDR3 has 12 residues. The CDR3 protein is CASRNGLAGWFF.

The CDR3 reads CASSWGTRDEQYF. The chain carries TRBV5-1 and TRBJ2-7; TCRdb returns TRBD2, unconfirmable since there is no DNA. The V gene's germline CDR1 is SGHRS and CDR2 YFSETQ. The CDR3 length is 13 residues.

The genes are TRBV20-1 and TRBJ1-4; TCRdb designates TRBD1, a call that cannot be tested without DNA. Germline V gene data show CDR1 as DFQATT and CDR2 as SNEGSKA (reference sequence). The CDR3 extends over 12 amino acids. The CDR3 spells CSSRDRGEKLFF.

The V and J genes are TRBV18 and TRBJ2-3; TCRdb selects TRBD2, and the lack of DNA leaves this call unchecked. The CDR3 contains 16 residues. Germline V gene sequence: CDR1 KGHSH, CDR2 LQKENI. CDR3 loop: CASSPLTSSFPDTQYF. The whole variable domain, filled in from reference TRBV18 and TRBJ2-3, reads NAGVMQNPRHLVRRRGQEARLRCSPMKGHSHVYWYRQLPEEGLKFMVYLQKENIIDESGMPKERFSAEFPKEGPSILRIQQVVRGDSAAYFCASSPLTSSFPDTQYFGPGTRLTVL.

CDR3 sequence reads: CASSEGMTSGGYQETQYF. The rearrangement joins TRBV2 to TRBJ2-5; TCRdb indicates TRBD2, and absent DNA this call remains unverified. The germline gives CDR1 SNHLY, CDR2 FYNNEI. The CDR3 consists of 18 residues.

The chain has TRBV3-1 and TRBJ2-4; TCRdb lists TRBD2, though no DNA is available to test this call. Germline V lookup: CDR1 LGHDT, CDR2 YNNKEL (reference sequence). There are 16 residues in the CDR3. This CDR3 reads CASSPGTSAAKNIQYF.

The chain carries TRBV4-1 and TRBJ2-3; no DNA is available, so the TRBD2 call from TCRdb remains unchecked. CDR3 length: 17 amino acids. Germline CDR1 MGHRA, CDR2 YSYEKL. This chain's CDR3 is CASSRSGLAQPGDTQYF.